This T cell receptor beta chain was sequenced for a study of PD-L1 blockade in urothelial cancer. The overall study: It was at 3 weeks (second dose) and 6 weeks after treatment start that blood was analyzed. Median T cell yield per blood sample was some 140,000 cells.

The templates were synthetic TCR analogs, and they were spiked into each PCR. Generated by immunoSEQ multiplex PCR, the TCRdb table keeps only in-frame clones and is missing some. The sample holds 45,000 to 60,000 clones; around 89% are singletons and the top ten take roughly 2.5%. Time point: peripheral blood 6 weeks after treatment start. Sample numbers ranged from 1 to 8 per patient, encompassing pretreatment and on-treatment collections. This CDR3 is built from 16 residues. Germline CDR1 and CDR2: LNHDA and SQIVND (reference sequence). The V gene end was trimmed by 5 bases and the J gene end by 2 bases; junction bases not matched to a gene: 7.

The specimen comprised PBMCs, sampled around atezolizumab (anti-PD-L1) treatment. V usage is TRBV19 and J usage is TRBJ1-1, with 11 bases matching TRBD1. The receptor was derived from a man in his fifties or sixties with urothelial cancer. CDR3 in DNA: TGTGCCAGTAGTGACCGGGACAGGGGGAGTAACACTGAAGCTTTCTTT. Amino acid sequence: CASSDRDRGSNTEAFF. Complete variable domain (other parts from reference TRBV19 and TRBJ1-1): DGGITQSPKYLFRKEGQNVTLSCEQNLNHDAMYWYRQDPGQGLRLIYYSQIVNDFQKGDIAEGYSVSREKKESFPLTVTSAQKNPTAFYLCASSDRDRGSNTEAFFGQGTRLTVV.